These T cell receptor beta chains were read from a single sample in a study of blood T cell repertoires in COVID-19. The assay was immunoSEQ multiplex PCR, and TCRdb's table has in-frame clones only and misses some. Among approximately 100,000 clones listed, approximately 84% were seen once. Sequencing used peripheral blood. The receptors were sampled from a woman aged 45 to 65 with acute or convalescent COVID-19. CDR3s leave out the opening cysteine and the closing phenylalanine or tryptophan.

v_gene	j_gene	CDR3aa
TRBV5-1	TRBJ1-4	ASSLVYRGAANEKLF
TRBV5-1	TRBJ1-1	ASSFQGDTEAF
TRBV3-1/TRBV3-2	TRBJ1-2	ASSQVGREYYGYT
TRBV7-7	TRBJ2-3	ASSLGLAGGGDTQY
TRBV6-2/TRBV6-3	TRBJ1-2	ASSYFLGQTGPLEYGYT
TRBV2	TRBJ1-1	ASSWGGFAEAF
TRBV4-2	TRBJ2-2	ASSHFVSGANTGELF
TRBV3-1/TRBV3-2	TRBJ1-2	ASSQEVRDGYT
TRBV23-1	TRBJ1-5	ATPEANWGNQPQH
TRBV7-2	TRBJ1-2	ASSLSSNYGYT
TRBV12-3/TRBV12-4	TRBJ1-3	ASSDSSRHTIY
TRBV25-1	TRBJ2-1	ATDRNNEQF
TRBV5-4	TRBJ2-1	ASREGIDTTGNEQF
TRBV5-1	TRBJ1-2	ASSPTGGKGYGYT
TRBV19	TRBJ1-5	ASNEGWGYQPQH
TRBV7-9	TRBJ1-4	ASSLAGIKDEKLF
TRBV5-1	TRBJ2-1	ASSTGQGYNEQF
TRBV10-3	TRBJ2-3	AISGPGLAATDTQY
TRBV24-1	TRBJ2-1	ATSASGQYNEQF
TRBV7-8	TRBJ1-4	ASSSGQASNEKLF
TRBV27	TRBJ1-2	ASSRLGQDYGYT
TRBV5-4	TRBJ2-7	ASSPSPDRVAYEQY
TRBV7-3	TRBJ2-2	ASSFGGGSRNGELF
TRBV18	TRBJ2-7	ASSPFSGGARYEQY
TRBV30	TRBJ2-3	AWSALNRGGTQY
TRBV23-1	TRBJ1-6	ASRKEGVFGYNSPLH
TRBV7-2	TRBJ1-2	ASSLEVSGVYGYT
TRBV19	TRBJ2-7	ASSITLAAYEQY
TRBV9	TRBJ1-4	ASSGLTGVGEKLF
TRBV19	TRBJ1-6	ASNRGTNSPLH
TRBV5-1	TRBJ2-7	ASSSTGGTYEQY
TRBV7-3	TRBJ2-3	ASSLGRTDTQY
TRBV18	TRBJ2-5	ASSPSVEAIQETQY
TRBV6-4	TRBJ2-3	ASSDQAGAGTQY
TRBV3-1/TRBV3-2	TRBJ1-1	ASSQTTGHTEAF
TRBV9	TRBJ2-1	ASSVLGSGAGNEQF
TRBV7-2	TRBJ1-1	ASSSPGNTEAF